The sequence of this T cell receptor beta chain was determined in a study of shared clonotypes between healthy human individuals. Study information: For every donor, three CD4 naive, three CD4 memory, two CD8 naive and one CD8 memory plates were used.

The assay was run at deep level. Repertoires were generated with immunoSEQ multiplex PCR, while TCRdb's copy carries only in-frame clones and drops some. Among just over 2,000,000 clones listed, about 95% were seen once. Terminally differentiated effector memory CD45RA+ cells were excluded from the naive CD8 cells, which were CD45RO-negative and positively selected for CCR7. The CDR3 spans 16 residues. From germline, CDR1 is MNHEY and CDR2 SVGAGI. Trimming shortened V by 2 bases and J by 0 bases, and 13 bases separated the two germline ends. This chain connects TRBV6-5 to TRBJ1-1; no clear D. This sequence was found in a man younger than 35 in good health. Sequenced material: naive CD8+ T cells sorted from blood. The CDR3: CASSYGQILMNTEAFF. DNA for the CDR3: TGTGCCAGCAGTTACGGGCAGATACTTATGAACACTGAAGCTTTCTTT.